Sequencing of this T cell receptor beta chain was carried out in a study of shared clonotypes between healthy human individuals. Method: immunoSEQ multiplex PCR; TCRdb's copy keeps in-frame clones and lacks some. The data show about 2.4 million clones, more than 85% seen once. CDR1 is MDHEN and CDR2 is SYDVKM in the germline V gene. The CDR3 extends over 12 amino acids. Trimming shortened V by 5 bases and J by 6 bases, and 10 bases separated the two germline ends. The sequence was collected from a man aged 18-30 years in good health. Some clones in this sample may be carry-over from other donors' samples. The V and J genes are TRBV28 and TRBJ1-2; D is ambiguous. The sequenced sample consisted of naive CD4+ T cells from PBMCs. Subset reported: CD45RA+ positively selected. The CDR3 region is CASSAHRDGYTF. CDR3 nucleotides: TGTGCCAGCAGTGCTCACCGAGATGGCTACACCTTC.